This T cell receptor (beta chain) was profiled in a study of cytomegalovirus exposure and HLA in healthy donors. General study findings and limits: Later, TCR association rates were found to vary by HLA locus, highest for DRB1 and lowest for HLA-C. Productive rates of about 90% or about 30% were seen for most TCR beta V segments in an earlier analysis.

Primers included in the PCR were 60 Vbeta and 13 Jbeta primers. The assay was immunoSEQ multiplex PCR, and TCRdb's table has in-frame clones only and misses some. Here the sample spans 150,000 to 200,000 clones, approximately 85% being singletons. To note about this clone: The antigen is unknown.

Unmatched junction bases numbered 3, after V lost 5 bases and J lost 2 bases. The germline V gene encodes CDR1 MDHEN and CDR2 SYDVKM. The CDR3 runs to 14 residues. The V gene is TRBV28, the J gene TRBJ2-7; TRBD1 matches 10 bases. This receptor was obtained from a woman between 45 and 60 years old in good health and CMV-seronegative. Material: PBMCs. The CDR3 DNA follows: TGTGCCAGCAGTCCCGGGACAGGGGCCTACGAGCAGTACTTC. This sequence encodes CASSPGTGAYEQYF.